This T cell receptor (beta chain) was observed in a study of blood T cell repertoires in COVID-19. Across the whole study: In each case, the material was cDNA or gDNA derived from T cells, B-cell-depleted T cells, or PBMCs.

The V end was cut by 1 base, the J end by 5 bases, with 20 bases between. The CDR3 contains 17 residues. Germline CDR1 KGHSH, CDR2 LQKENI. Sequencing was performed with immunoSEQ multiplex PCR; in TCRdb, only in-frame clones are kept and a portion is missing. Here the sample spans more than 200,000 clones, 85% to 90% being singletons. Clinical history as reported by participants underpinned cohort assignment. Each recovered donor of Cohort 3 presented with two negative PCRs, clearance, or symptom resolution. The sample taken for sequencing was PBMCs or T cells enriched from blood (not recorded which). V gene TRBV18 combines with J gene TRBJ1-2; perhaps TRBD1 as D (5 bases). This TCR derives from a man in his forties who had recovered from COVID-19. The CDR3 sequence is CASSPLGAGRPEYGYTF. The CDR3 nucleotides are TGTGCCAGCTCACCACTTGGGGCAGGAAGACCGGAGTATGGCTACACCTTC.